One sample yielded the 14 T cell receptor beta chains listed below, sequenced in a study of molecular identifiers for immune sequencing clone quantification. A single record per CDR3 protein comes from TCRdb applying MiXCR to the PCR reads. The sample includes over 300,000 distinct CDR3 sequences, roughly a quarter of them seen just once. Sequences were obtained from naive CD8+ T cells from blood, with Jurkat cell RNA spiked in. Documented subset: FACS-sorted CD8+CD4-CCR7+CD45RA+ naive T cells. The receptors were sampled from a human donor in good health. Some libraries in this study had Jurkat cell RNA spiked in.

This clonotype was observed at least ten times. The chain couples TRBV12-5 to TRBJ2-1; D ambiguous. Deletions cut 5 bases from V and 6 bases from J, with 8 bases between. The CDR3 is 12 amino acids. CDR1 is LGHNT, CDR2 FRNRAP, per germline. The CDR3 nucleotides read TGTGCTAGTGGTCTGGCCGGCAATGAGCAGTTCTTC. Its translation: CASGLAGNEQFF.

The V and J genes are TRBV29-1 and TRBJ2-2; 7 bases agree with TRBD1. This CDR3 is 16 amino acids long. Germline V gene sequence: CDR1 SQVTM, CDR2 ANQGSEA. The J segment lost 1 base and the V segment lost 6 bases, leaving 11 bases of the junction unmatched. The CDR3 here is CSVLGTETLNTGELFF. The CDR3 DNA reads as TGCAGCGTACTCGGGACAGAGACCTTGAACACCGGGGAGCTGTTTTTT.

This clonotype came up many times. The chain uses TRBV10-2 and TRBJ2-3; 11 bases agree with TRBD2. Trimming removed 0 bases from V and 2 bases from J; junction bases left unmatched: 7. Germline V gene data show CDR1 as WSHSY and CDR2 as SAAADI. The CDR3 has 18 residues. The CDR3, as DNA: TGCGCCAGCAGTGAGTCGAGTTTAGCGGGAGGGTTCACAGATACGCAGTATTTT. Amino acids: CASSESSLAGGFTDTQYF.

In the case of this clonotype: The CDR3 does not close with the conserved phenylalanine or tryptophan, likely indicating a read error. The chain employs TRBV3-1 and TRBJ2-1, with TRBD1 as a possible D gene (5 bases). The germline CDR1 and CDR2 sequences are LGHDT and YNNKEL (reference sequence). V shed 7 bases and J shed 9 bases, with 19 bases lying between them. The CDR3 runs 14 residues. The CDR3 bases are TGTGCCAGCATCGTCTCAGGGCGAGGTAGTGAGCAGTTCATC. Encoded protein: CASIVSGRGSEQFI.

To note about this clonotype: A single base separates this from a much larger clone, so it may be a read error. V usage is TRBV7-9 and J usage is TRBJ2-3; 7 nucleotides line up with TRBD1. The length of the CDR3 is 13 residues. J lost 10 bases, V lost 4 bases, and 8 bases had no gene match. Germline lookup yields CDR1 SEHNR and CDR2 FQNEAQ (reference sequence). CDR3 in amino acids: CASSSRQGDPQYF. In DNA form, the CDR3 reads TGTGCCAGCAGCTCCCGACAGGGCGATCCGCAGTATTTT.

V usage is TRBV12-3 or TRBV12-4 and J usage is TRBJ2-1; 13 bases map to TRBD2. There are 16 residues in the CDR3. With V trimmed by 6 bases and J by 9 bases, 11 bases remained unmatched. The CDR3 DNA sequence: TGTGCCAGCAGACCGATACTAGCGGGAGGGCGGGGTGAGCAGTTCTTC. Translation: CASRPILAGGRGEQFF.

This clonotype was observed many times. The rearrangement uses TRBV5-1 and TRBJ2-7; D is perhaps TRBD1 or TRBD2 (5 bases each). Germline lookup yields CDR1 SGHRS and CDR2 YFSETQ. Trimming took 7 bases from V and 4 from J, leaving 30 bases between them. This CDR3 has 18 residues. The CDR3 DNA reads as TGCGCCAGCTCCGAATCCCAACGTCCACCGGGACGGAAATACGAGCAGTACTTC. Residues: CASSESQRPPGRKYEQYF.

Turning to this clonotype: A single base separates this from a much larger clone, so it may be a read error. The CDR3 does not close with the conserved phenylalanine or tryptophan, likely indicating a read error. The chain couples TRBV6-5 to TRBJ2-7, with D possibly TRBD2 on 6 matching bases. The CDR3 is 15 residues long. V dropped 0 bases and J dropped 5 bases, with 14 bases sitting between them. Germline V lookup: CDR1 MNHEY, CDR2 SVGAGI. CDR3 in amino acids: CASSYSTGGSDEQYL. The CDR3 DNA reads as TGTGCCAGCAGTTACTCGACCGGGGGTAGCGACGAGCAGTACCTC.

This clonotype has only a few counts. V usage is TRBV7-9 and J usage is TRBJ1-4, with 10 bases identical to TRBD1. J lost 1 base, V lost 4 bases, and 9 bases had no gene match. The CDR3 runs 18 residues. Germline V CDR1 and CDR2: SEHNR, FQNEAQ (reference sequence). CDR3 protein: CASSYPGQGFETNEKLFF. As DNA, the CDR3 is TGTGCCAGCAGCTATCCGGGACAGGGGTTCGAAACTAATGAAAAACTGTTTTTT.

The chain carries TRBV3-1 and TRBJ2-5; the match to TRBD2 covers 9 bases. Germline V gene sequence: CDR1 LGHDT, CDR2 YNNKEL (reference sequence). CDR3 length equals 14 residues. The V segment lost 7 bases and the J segment 1 base; nucleotides outside the gene matches: 4. CDR3 sequence reads: CASILAGFQETQYF. DNA for the CDR3: TGTGCCAGCATTCTAGCGGGATTCCAAGAGACCCAGTACTTC.

This clonotype has more than one count but fewer than ten. The chain joins TRBV11-2 to TRBJ1-1; D is unclear. This CDR3 comprises 18 residues. CDR1 and CDR2 (germline): SGHAT, FQNNGV. The V end lost 0 bases, the J end lost 3 bases, and 20 bases lay between the germline ends. The CDR3 nucleotides are TGTGCCAGCAGCTTAGATCTTATTGGGGTGGGAGTGGACACTGAAGCTTTCTTT. This translates into CASSLDLIGVGVDTEAFF.

A few counts support this clonotype. The chain recombines TRBV19 with TRBJ2-7; D is undetermined. V was pared by 5 bases and J by 2 bases, with 10 bases between. The length of the CDR3 is 13 residues. Germline V gene lookup returns CDR1 LNHDA and CDR2 SQIVND (reference sequence). CDR3 coding DNA: TGTGCCAGTAGTGCCTCTATGACCTACGAGCAGTACTTC. It encodes CASSASMTYEQYF.

A word on this clonotype: A single base separates this from a much larger clone, so it may be a read error. The chain combines TRBV13 with TRBJ1-2, with D possibly being TRBD1 (5 bases). The CDR3 totals 16 residues. Germline CDR1 PRHDT, CDR2 FYEKMQ (reference sequence). Trimming stripped 5 bases from V and 4 bases from J, with 20 bases between. The CDR3 reads CASSTILGELTYGYTF. The DNA of the CDR3 is TGTGCCAGCAGCACCATACTAGGGGAGTTAACCTATGGCTACACCTTC. The full variable domain, completed using reference TRBV13 and TRBJ1-2, is AAGVIQSPRHLIKEKRETATLKCYPIPRHDTVYWYQQGPGQDPQFLISFYEKMQSDKGSIPDRFSAQQFSDYHSELNMSSLELGDSALYFCASSTILGELTYGYTFGSGTRLTVV.

This clonotype was picked up many times. V is TRBV2 and J is TRBJ1-1; 7 bases agree with TRBD1. This CDR3 has 14 amino acids. The germline gives CDR1 SNHLY, CDR2 FYNNEI. V dropped 7 bases and J dropped 12; count of bases not matched to a gene: 17. In nucleotides, the CDR3 is TGTGCCAGCAACGGAGAGACAGGGCCCGAGTCGACTTTCTTT. It translates to CASNGETGPESTFF.